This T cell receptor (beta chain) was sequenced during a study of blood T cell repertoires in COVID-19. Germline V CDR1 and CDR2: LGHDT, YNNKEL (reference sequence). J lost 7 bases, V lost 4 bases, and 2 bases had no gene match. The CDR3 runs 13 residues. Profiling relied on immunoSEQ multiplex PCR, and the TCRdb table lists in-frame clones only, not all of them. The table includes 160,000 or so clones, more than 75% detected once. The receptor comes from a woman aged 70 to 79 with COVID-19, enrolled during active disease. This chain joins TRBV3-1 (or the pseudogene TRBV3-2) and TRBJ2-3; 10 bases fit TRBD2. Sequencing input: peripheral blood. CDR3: CASSLAGGHTQYF. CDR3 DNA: TGTGCCAGCAGCCTAGCGGGGGGCCATACGCAGTATTTT.